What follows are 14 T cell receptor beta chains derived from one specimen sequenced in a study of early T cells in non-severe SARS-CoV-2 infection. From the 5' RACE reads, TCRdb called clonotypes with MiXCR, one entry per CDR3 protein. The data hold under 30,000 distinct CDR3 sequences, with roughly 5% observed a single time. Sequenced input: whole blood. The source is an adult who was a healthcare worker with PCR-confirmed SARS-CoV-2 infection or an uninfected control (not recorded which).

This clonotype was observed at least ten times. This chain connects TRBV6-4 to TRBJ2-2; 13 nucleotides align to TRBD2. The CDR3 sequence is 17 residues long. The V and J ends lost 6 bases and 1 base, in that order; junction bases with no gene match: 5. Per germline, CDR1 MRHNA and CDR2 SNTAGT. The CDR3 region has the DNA TGTGCCAGCAGCCGACTAGCGGGGGGCCAGAACACCGGGGAGCTGTTTTTT. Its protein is CASSRLAGGQNTGELFF.

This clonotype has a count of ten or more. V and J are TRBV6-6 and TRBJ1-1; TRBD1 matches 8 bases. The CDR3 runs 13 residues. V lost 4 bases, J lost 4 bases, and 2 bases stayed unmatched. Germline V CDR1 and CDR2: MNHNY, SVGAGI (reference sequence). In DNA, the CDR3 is TGTGCCAGCAGTTCCACAGGGGGCACTGAAGCTTTCTTT. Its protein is CASSSTGGTEAFF.

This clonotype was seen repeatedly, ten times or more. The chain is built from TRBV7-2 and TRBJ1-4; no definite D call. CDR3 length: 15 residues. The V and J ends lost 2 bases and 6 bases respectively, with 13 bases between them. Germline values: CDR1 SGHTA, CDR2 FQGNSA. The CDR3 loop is CASSLSSAVDEKLFF. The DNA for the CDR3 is TGTGCCAGCAGCTTAAGTAGCGCAGTGGATGAAAAACTGTTTTTT. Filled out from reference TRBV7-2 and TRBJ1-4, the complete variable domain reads GAGVSQSPSNKVTEKGKDVELRCDPISGHTALYWYRQSLGQGLEFLIYFQGNSAPDKSGLPSDRFSAERTGGSVSTLTIQRTQQEDSAVYLCASSLSSAVDEKLFFGSGTQLSVL.

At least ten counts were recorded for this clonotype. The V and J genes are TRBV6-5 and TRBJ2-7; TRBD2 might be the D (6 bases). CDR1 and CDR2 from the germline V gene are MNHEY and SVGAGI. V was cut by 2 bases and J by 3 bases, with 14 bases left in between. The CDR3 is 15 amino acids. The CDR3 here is CASSYEGGKNYEQYF. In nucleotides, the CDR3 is TGTGCCAGCAGTTACGAGGGCGGGAAGAACTACGAGCAGTACTTC.

Here the CDR3 reads CSAREASGGQRNEQFF. DNA of the CDR3: TGCAGTGCTAGAGAAGCTAGCGGGGGGCAACGGAATGAGCAGTTCTTC. The chain couples TRBV20-1 to TRBJ2-1; 11 bases are shared with TRBD2. V shed 0 bases, J shed 7 bases, and the junction held 8 bases outside the gene matches. CDR3 size: 16 residues. CDR1 and CDR2 (germline): DFQATT, SNEGSKA (reference sequence).

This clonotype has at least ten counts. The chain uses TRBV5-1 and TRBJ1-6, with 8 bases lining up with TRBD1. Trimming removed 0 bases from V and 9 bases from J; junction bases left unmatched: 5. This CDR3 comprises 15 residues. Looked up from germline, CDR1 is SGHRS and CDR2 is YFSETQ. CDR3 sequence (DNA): TGCGCCAGCAGCTTGGGTCGGACAGGGATTTCACCCCTCCACTTT. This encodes CASSLGRTGISPLHF.

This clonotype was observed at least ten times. The CDR3 here is CASSVIRETEAFF. CDR3 DNA sequence: TGTGCCAGCAGCGTGATTAGGGAGACTGAAGCTTTCTTT. This chain connects TRBV3-1 to TRBJ1-1; no firm D call. The CDR3 is 13 amino acids. CDR1 is LGHDT and CDR2 is YNNKEL in the germline V gene (reference sequence). Trimming cost V 5 bases and J 5 bases, with 12 bases left between them.

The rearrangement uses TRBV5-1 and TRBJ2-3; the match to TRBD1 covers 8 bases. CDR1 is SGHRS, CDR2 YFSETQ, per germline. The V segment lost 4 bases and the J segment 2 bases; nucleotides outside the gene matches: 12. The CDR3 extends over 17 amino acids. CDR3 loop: CASSPGQGIGNTDTQYF. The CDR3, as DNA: TGCGCCAGCAGCCCCGGACAGGGTATAGGGAACACAGATACGCAGTATTTT.

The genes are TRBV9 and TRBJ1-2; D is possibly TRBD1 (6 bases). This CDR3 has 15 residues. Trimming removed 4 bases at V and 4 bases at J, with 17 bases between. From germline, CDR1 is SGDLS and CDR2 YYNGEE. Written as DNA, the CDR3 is TGTGCCAGCAGCTCCCGGACAGCGGAGGTCTATGGCTACACCTTC. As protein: CASSSRTAEVYGYTF.

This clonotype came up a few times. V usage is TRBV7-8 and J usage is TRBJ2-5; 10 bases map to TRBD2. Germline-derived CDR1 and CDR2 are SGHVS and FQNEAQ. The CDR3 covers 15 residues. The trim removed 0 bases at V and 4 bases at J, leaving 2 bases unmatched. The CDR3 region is CASSLAAGGRETQYF. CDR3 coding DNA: TGTGCCAGCAGCTTAGCAGCGGGGGGGAGAGAGACCCAGTACTTC.

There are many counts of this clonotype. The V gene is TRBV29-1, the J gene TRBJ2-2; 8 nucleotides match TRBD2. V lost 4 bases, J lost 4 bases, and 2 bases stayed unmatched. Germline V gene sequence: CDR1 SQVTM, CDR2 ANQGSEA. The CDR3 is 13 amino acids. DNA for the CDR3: TGCAGCGTTGTGAGCGGGGGCACCGGGGAGCTGTTTTTT. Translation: CSVVSGGTGELFF.

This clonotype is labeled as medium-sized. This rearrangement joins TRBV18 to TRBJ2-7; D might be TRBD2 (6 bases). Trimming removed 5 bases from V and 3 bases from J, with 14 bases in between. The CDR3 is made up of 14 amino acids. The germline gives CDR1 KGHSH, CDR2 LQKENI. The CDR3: CASSFGGRSYEQYF. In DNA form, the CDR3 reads TGTGCCAGCTCATTCGGGGGACGGAGCTACGAGCAGTACTTC.

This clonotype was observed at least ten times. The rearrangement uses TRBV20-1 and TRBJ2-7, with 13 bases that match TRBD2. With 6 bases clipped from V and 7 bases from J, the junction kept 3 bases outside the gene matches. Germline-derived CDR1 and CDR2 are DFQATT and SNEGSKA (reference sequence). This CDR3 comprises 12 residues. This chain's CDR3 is CSAQGLAGEQYF. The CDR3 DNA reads TGCAGTGCCCAGGGACTAGCGGGGGAGCAGTACTTC.

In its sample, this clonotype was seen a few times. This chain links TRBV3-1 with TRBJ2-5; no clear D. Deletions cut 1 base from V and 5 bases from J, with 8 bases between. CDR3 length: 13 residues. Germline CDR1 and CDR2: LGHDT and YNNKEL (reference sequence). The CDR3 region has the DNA TGTGCCAGCAGCCAAGGCAGGTTGGAGACCCAGTACTTC. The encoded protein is CASSQGRLETQYF.